The entry below gives a single T cell receptor (beta chain) sequence along with its context. This specimen comes from a study of blood T cell repertoires in COVID-19. Looking at the study overall: Spain, Italy and the United States supplied samples that represented acute and convalescent COVID-19. T cells, B-cell-depleted T cells, or PBMCs supplied cDNA or gDNA.

There are 14 residues in the CDR3. Seattle's cohort entered during active infection and was followed longitudinally. Assay used: immunoSEQ multiplex PCR; TCRdb lists only in-frame clones, some missing. In the table there are hundreds of thousands of clones, about nine tenths of which are singletons. Input material: peripheral blood. This receptor was obtained from a woman aged 45-60 years with COVID-19, enrolled during active disease. J is TRBJ2-1 and V is TRBV21-1; TRBD1 reflects the table's D call only, with no check against the DNA. TRBV21-1 is recorded as a pseudogene. In DNA, the CDR3 is TGTGCCAGCAGCAGCGACAGGGGTGGGGATGAGCAGTTCTTC. The encoded protein is CASSSDRGGDEQFF.